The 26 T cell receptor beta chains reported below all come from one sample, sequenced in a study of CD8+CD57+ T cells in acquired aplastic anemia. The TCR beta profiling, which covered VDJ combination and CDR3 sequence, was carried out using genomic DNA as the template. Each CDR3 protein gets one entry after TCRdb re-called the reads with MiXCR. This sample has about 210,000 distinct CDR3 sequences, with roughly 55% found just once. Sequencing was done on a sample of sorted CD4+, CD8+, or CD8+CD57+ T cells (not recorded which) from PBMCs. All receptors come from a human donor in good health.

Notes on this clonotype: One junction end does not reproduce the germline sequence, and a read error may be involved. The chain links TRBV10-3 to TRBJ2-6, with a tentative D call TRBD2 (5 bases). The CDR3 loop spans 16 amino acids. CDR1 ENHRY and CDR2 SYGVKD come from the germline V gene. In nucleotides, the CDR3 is TGTGCCAGCAGTAGCGAAATAAACCAGGGGGCCAACGTCCTGACTTTC. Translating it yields CASSSEINQGANVLTF.

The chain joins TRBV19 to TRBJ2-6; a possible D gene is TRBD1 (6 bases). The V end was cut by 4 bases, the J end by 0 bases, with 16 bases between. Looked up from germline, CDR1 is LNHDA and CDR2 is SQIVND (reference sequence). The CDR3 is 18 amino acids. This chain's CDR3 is CASSTGRGFGSGANVLTF. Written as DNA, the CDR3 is TGTGCCAGTAGTACAGGCAGGGGTTTTGGCTCTGGGGCCAACGTCCTGACTTTC. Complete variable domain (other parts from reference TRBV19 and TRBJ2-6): DGGITQSPKYLFRKEGQNVTLSCEQNLNHDAMYWYRQDPGQGLRLIYYSQIVNDFQKGDIAEGYSVSREKKESFPLTVTSAQKNPTAFYLCASSTGRGFGSGANVLTFGAGSRLTVL.

As DNA, the CDR3 is TGTGCCAGCAGTGGACGGCGTAGAGCCGATGAGCAGTTCTTC. This translates into CASSGRRRADEQFF. J is TRBJ2-1 and V is TRBV2; no firm D call. Looked up from germline, CDR1 is SNHLY and CDR2 is FYNNEI. The V and J ends lost 4 bases and 8 bases respectively, with 15 bases between them. The CDR3 totals 14 residues.

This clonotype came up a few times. The CDR3 sequence: CASSSGTGLPLHF. The CDR3 coding sequence is TGTGCCAGCAGCTCCGGGACAGGGCTACCCCTCCACTTT. This chain joins TRBV5-6 and TRBJ1-6, with TRBD1 identical over 9 bases. V trimming: 3 bases; J trimming: 12 bases; junction bases outside the gene matches: 4. Germline V gene data show CDR1 as SGHDT and CDR2 as YYEEEE. This CDR3 has 13 residues. Filled out from reference TRBV5-6 and TRBJ1-6, the complete variable domain reads DAGVTQSPTHLIKTRGQQVTLRCSPKSGHDTVSWYQQALGQGPQFIFQYYEEEERQRGNFPDRFSGHQFPNYSSELNVNALLLGDSALYLCASSSGTGLPLHFGNGTRLTVT.

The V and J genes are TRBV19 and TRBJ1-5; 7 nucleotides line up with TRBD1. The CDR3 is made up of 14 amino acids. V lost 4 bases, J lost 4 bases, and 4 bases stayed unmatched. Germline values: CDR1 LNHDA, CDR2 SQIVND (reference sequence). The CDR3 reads CASSKTGWNQPQHF. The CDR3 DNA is TGTGCCAGTAGTAAGACAGGGTGGAATCAGCCCCAGCATTTT.

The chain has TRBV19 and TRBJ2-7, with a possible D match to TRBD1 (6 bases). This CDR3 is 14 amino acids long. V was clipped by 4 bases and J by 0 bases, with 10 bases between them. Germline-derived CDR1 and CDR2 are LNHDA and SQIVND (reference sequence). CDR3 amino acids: CASSNGDISYEQYF. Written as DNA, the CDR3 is TGTGCCAGTAGTAATGGGGACATCTCCTACGAGCAGTACTTC.

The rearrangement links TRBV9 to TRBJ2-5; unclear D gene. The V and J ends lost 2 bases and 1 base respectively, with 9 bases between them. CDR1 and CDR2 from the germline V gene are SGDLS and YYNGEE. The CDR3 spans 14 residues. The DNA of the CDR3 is TGTGCCAGCAGCGTCGCCCTCGGCCAAGAGACCCAGTACTTC. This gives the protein CASSVALGQETQYF.

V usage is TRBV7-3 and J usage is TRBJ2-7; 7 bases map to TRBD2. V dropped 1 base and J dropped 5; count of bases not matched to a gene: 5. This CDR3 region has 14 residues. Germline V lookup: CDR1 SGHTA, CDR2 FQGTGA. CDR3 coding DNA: TGTGCCAGCAGCTTAAGCGGGAGTAGCCACGAGCAGTACTTC. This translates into CASSLSGSSHEQYF.

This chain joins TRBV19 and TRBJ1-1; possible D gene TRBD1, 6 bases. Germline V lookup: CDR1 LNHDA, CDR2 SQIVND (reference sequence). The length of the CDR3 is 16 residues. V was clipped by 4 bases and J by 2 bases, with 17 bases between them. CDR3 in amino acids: CASSTQRGPLNTEAFF. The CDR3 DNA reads TGTGCCAGTAGTACTCAGCGGGGGCCACTTAACACTGAAGCTTTCTTT. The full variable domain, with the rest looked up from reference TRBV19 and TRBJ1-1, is DGGITQSPKYLFRKEGQNVTLSCEQNLNHDAMYWYRQDPGQGLRLIYYSQIVNDFQKGDIAEGYSVSREKKESFPLTVTSAQKNPTAFYLCASSTQRGPLNTEAFFGQGTRLTVV.

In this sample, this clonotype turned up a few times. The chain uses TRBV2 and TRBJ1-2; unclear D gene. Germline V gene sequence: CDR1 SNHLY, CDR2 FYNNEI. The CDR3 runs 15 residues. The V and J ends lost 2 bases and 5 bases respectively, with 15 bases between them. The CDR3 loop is CASSERQVVGYGYTF. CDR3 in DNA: TGTGCCAGCAGTGAAAGGCAGGTCGTGGGATATGGCTACACCTTC.

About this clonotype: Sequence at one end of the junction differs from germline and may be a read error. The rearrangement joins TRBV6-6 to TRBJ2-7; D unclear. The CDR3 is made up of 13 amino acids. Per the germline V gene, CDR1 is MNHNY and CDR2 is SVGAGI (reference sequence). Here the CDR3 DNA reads TGTGCCAGCAGTTACTGGAATGCGTACGAGCAGCACTTC. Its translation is CASSYWNAYEQHF.

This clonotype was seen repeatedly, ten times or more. CDR3 protein: CASSLELGFGLAETQYF. As DNA, the CDR3 is TGTGCCAGCAGCCTCGAGTTGGGTTTTGGCTTAGCAGAGACCCAGTACTTC. The V gene is TRBV7-9, the J gene TRBJ2-5, with D hard to call. Germline CDR1 is SEHNR and CDR2 is FQNEAQ (reference sequence). This CDR3 has 17 amino acids. V dropped 5 bases and J dropped 4 bases, with 23 bases sitting between them.

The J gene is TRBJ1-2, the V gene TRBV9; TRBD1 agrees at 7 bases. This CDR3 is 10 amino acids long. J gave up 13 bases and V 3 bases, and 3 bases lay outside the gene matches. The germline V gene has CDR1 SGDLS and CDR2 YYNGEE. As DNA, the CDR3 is TGTGCCAGCAGCGACCGGGACAGCACCTTC. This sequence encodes CASSDRDSTF.

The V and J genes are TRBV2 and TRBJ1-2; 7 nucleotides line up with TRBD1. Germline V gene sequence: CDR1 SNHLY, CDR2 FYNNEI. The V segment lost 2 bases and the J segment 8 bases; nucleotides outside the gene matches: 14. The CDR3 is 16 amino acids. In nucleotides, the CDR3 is TGTGCCAGCAGTGAATATTTGGGACAGACGGCACCCGGCTACACCTTC. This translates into CASSEYLGQTAPGYTF.

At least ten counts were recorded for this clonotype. The CDR3 spells CASSLEFALTYEQYF. The CDR3 nucleotides read TGTGCCAGCAGCTTAGAATTCGCTTTAACCTACGAGCAGTACTTC. The J gene is TRBJ2-7, the V gene TRBV7-9; no clear D. V shed 1 base and J shed 2 bases, with 12 bases lying between them. Germline V gene lookup returns CDR1 SEHNR and CDR2 FQNEAQ (reference sequence). The CDR3 contains 15 residues.

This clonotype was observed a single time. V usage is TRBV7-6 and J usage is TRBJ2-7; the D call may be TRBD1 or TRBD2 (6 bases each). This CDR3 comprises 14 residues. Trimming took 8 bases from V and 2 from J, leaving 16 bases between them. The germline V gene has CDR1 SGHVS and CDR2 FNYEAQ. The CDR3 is CASSEGGPPYEQYF. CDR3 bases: TGTGCCAGCTCGGAGGGGGGTCCTCCCTACGAGCAGTACTTC.

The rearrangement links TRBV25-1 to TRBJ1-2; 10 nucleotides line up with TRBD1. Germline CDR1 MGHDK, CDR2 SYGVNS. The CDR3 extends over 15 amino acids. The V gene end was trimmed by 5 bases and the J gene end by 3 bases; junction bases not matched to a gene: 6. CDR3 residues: CASSTGQGDYYGYTF. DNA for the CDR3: TGTGCCAGCAGTACCGGACAGGGGGATTACTATGGCTACACCTTC.

CDR3 nucleotide sequence: TGCAGTGCTACAGGGGGCCGGGAGGATACGCAGTATTTT. Translation: CSATGGREDTQYF. The chain has TRBV20-1 and TRBJ2-3; 8 bases are a match to TRBD1. The germline V gene has CDR1 DFQATT and CDR2 SNEGSKA (reference sequence). This CDR3 comprises 13 residues. J was trimmed by 6 bases and V by 4 bases; bases with no gene match: 6.

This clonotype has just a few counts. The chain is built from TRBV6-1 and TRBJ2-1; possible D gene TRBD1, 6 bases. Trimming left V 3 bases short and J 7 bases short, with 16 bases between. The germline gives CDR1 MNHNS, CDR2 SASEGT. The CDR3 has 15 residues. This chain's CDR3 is CASSDGQPLFNEQFF. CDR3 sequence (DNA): TGTGCCAGCAGTGACGGACAGCCCCTTTTTAATGAGCAGTTCTTC.

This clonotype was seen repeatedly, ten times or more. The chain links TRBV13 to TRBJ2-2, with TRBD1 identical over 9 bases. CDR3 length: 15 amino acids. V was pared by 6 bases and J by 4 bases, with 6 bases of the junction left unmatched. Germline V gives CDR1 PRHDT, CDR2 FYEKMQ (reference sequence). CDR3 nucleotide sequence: TGTGCCAGCAGGACACAGGGGGCTACCACCGGGGAGCTGTTTTTT. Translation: CASRTQGATTGELFF.

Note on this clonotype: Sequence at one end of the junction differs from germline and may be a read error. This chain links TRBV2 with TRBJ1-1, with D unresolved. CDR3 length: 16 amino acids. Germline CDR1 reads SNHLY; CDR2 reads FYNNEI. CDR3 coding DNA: TGCGCCAGCCGCACCTCAGAGAAACGGTGGAACACTGAAGCTTTCTTT. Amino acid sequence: CASRTSEKRWNTEAFF. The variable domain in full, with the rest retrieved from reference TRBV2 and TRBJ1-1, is EPEVTQTPSHQVTQMGQEVILRCVPISNHLYFYWYRQILGQKVEFLVSFYNNEISEKSEIFDDQFSVERPDGSNFTLKIRSTKLEDSAMYFCASRTSEKRWNTEAFFGQGTRLTVV.

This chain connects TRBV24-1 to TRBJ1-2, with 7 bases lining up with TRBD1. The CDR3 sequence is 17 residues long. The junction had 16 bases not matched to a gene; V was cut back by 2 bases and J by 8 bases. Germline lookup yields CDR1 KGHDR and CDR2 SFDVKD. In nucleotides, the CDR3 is TGTGCCACCAGTGATTCACCGTTTACCGGGACAGATCGAGGCTACACCTTC. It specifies CATSDSPFTGTDRGYTF.

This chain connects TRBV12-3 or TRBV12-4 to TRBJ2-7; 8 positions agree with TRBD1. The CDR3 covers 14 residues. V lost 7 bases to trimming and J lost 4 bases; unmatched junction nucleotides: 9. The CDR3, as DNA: TGTGCCAGCACCTTAGGGACAGGACTTTACGAGCAGTACTTC. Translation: CASTLGTGLYEQYF.

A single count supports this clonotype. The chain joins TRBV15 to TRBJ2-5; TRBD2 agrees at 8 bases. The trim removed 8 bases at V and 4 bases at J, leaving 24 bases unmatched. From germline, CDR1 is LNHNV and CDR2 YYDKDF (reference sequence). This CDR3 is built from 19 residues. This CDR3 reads CATFGPTPTPSGRIETQYF. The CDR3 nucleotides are TGTGCCACCTTTGGTCCGACTCCGACTCCAAGCGGGAGAATAGAGACCCAGTACTTC.

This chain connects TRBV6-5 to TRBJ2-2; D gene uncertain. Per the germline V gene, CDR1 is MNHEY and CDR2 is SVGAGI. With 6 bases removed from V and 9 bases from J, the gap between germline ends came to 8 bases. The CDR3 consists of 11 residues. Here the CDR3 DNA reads TGTGCCAGCAGCTTACACCGGGAGCTGTTTTTT. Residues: CASSLHRELFF.

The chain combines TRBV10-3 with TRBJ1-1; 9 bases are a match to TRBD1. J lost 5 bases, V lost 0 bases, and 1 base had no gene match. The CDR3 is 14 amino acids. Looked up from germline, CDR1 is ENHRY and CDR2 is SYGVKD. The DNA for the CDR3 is TGTGCCATCAGTGAGTCGACAGGGGGGACTGAAGCTTTCTTT. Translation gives CAISESTGGTEAFF.